This TCR beta chain originates from a study of response to subunit inactivated influenza vaccine. General observations from the study: Seasonal influenza vaccination, on each occasion, was suggested by the authors to recruit few new T cells.

The table lists this clonotype with many counts. Antigen: not known. TCRdb called the RT-PCR reads again in MiXCR, with one record for every CDR3 protein. The repertoire holds hundreds of thousands of distinct CDR3 sequences, with about 8% as singletons. V trimming: 1 base; J trimming: 8 bases; junction bases outside the gene matches: 9. CDR1 and CDR2 (germline): DFQATT, SNEGSKA (reference sequence). This CDR3 contains 15 residues. The sequenced sample was PBMCs from blood, obtained around 25 months after vaccination. The TCR comes from a man between 50 and 70 years old who received an inactivated influenza vaccine. The J gene is TRBJ2-3, the V gene TRBV20-1; 10 positions agree with TRBD2. CDR3 sequence: CSARALAGEGGTQYF. CDR3 coding DNA: TGCAGTGCTAGAGCCCTAGCGGGAGAAGGGGGTACGCAGTATTTT.